This T cell receptor beta chain stems from a study of T cells in women clearing cervical HPV infection. Dot-blot hybridization genotyped cervical HPV amplified with MY09/MY11 PCR. Data came from immunoSEQ multiplex PCR; TCRdb stores just in-frame clones and leaves some out. The sample data list about 31,000 clones. From germline, CDR1 is SGHRS and CDR2 YFSETQ. Trimming left V 0 bases short and J 4 bases short, with 16 bases between. The CDR3 length is 16 residues. Points on this clone: The CDR3 end lies 3 residues beyond the end of the read and is filled in from the germline J gene. Other DNA sequences in the same sample also yield this CDR3.

The gene calls are TRBV5-1 and TRBJ2-5; D perhaps matches TRBD1 (6 bases). This TCR derives from a woman aged 18 to 75 with a cervical HPV16 infection that either progressed to CIN3+ or cleared (not recorded which). Sequencing used blood buffy coat. The CDR3 loop is CASSLAGTPTGETQYF. The DNA read from the CDR3 is TGCGCCAGCAGCTTGGCCGGGACACCCACGGGAGAGACC.